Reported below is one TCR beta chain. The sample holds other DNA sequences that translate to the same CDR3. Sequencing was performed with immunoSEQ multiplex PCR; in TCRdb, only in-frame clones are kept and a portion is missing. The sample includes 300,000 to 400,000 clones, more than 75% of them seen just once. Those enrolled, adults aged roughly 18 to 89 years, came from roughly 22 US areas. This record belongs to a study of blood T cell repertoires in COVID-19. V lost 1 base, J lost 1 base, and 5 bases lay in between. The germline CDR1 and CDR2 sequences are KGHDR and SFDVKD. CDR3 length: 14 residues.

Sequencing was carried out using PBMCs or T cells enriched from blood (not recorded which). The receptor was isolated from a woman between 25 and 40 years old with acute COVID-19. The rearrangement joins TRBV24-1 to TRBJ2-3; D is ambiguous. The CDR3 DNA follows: TGTGCCACCAGTGATTTCCAGGGCACAGATACGCAGTATTTT. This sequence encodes CATSDFQGTDTQYF.